The subject of this entry is one TCR beta chain. This clone's antigen is unknown. The input lacks base qualities; no much larger clone sits a single base away. The library was prepared using the immunoSEQ multiplex PCR assay. This immuneACCESS table, as held by TCRdb, lists in-frame sequences with V and J called but not all clones. Of the missing ones, under half trace to an unresolved V gene in checked studies; the others have no known cause. A total of tens of thousands of clones appear in this sample, 92% of them only once. The biggest ten clones account for approximately 0.21% of the sample. This sample is drawn from a study of T cell changes during pregnancy in multiple sclerosis (dated by TCRdb to between 2019 and 2020). A note on the overall study: Changes in the T cell repertoire over the course of pregnancy were examined in this study in women with multiple sclerosis.

The clonotype comes from a female donor with multiple sclerosis, enrolled in a pregnancy study. The material was CD4+ T cells from peripheral blood mononuclear cells, obtained in the second trimester of pregnancy.

The DNA sequence follows: TGCGCCAGCAGCTTGGCGGGGGGATTCACAGATACGCAGTATTTT. Its coded protein is CASSLAGGFTDTQYF. Rearrangement joined TRBV5-1 to TRBJ2-3; TRBD2 lines up with 7 middle nucleotides. CDR1 and CDR2 are read off the germline V gene as SGHRS and YFSETQ. V lost 0 bases and J lost 2 bases, and the count of bases not matched to a germline gene is 3. Its CDR3 holds 15 amino acids, cysteine through phenylalanine. Only the CDR3 part of the read is kept: 45 bases, read in frame from the first base.